The rows below give T cell receptor beta chains drawn from one sample of a study of radiotherapy plus CTLA-4 blockade in lung cancer. Profiling relied on immunoSEQ multiplex PCR, and the TCRdb table lists in-frame clones only, not all of them. The sample holds 70,000 to 95,000 clones, about 88% seen once. The specimen comprised peripheral blood, sampled from a patient treated with radiotherapy plus ipilimumab. Every receptor here comes from a human donor with non-small cell lung cancer that progressed on radiotherapy plus ipilimumab. Each CDR3 is given with its conserved first and last residue. A D gene is named only where the DNA matches it firmly. Not all rows give a size; the values are once, few, many and, for expanded clones, a class.

>.|TRBJ2-7|.|TRBV9
CASSVGTAYEQYF
TGTGCCAGCAGCGTAGGGACTGCCTACGAGCAGTACTTC
>TRBD2|TRBJ2-3|once|TRBV11-2
CASSLDQAGGTDTQYF
TGTGCCAGCAGCTTAGATCAGGCGGGGGGGACAGATACGCAGTATTTT
>.|TRBJ1-5|.|TRBV9
CASSVGYAGRPQHF
TGTGCCAGCAGCGTAGGGTACGCCGGGAGGCCCCAGCATTTT
>.|TRBJ1-2|.|TRBV4-2
CASSPEGRNYGYTF
TGTGCCAGCAGCCCCGAGGGGCGTAACTATGGCTACACCTTC
>.|TRBJ1-5|.|TRBV23-1
CASSQFDQGQSMPQHF
TGCGCCAGCAGTCAATTTGACCAGGGGCAATCGATGCCCCAGCATTTT
>TRBD1|TRBJ1-1|.|TRBV30
CAWSGQGNTEAFF
TGTGCCTGGTCGGGACAGGGGAACACTGAAGCTTTCTTT
>.|TRBJ1-1|.|TRBV11-2
CASSFTGNTEAFF
TGTGCCAGCAGCTTCACGGGTAACACTGAAGCTTTCTTT
>.|TRBJ1-5|.|TRBV7-9
CASSLGNSNQPQHF
TGTGCCAGCAGCTTAGGTAATAGCAATCAGCCCCAGCATTTT
>TRBD2|TRBJ2-7|.|TRBV19
CASSMRREGRGHEQYF
TGTGCCAGTAGTATGAGGCGGGAGGGCCGCGGGCACGAGCAGTACTTC
>TRBD2|TRBJ2-1|.|TRBV27
CASSSGGGGYNEQFF
TGTGCCAGCAGTAGCGGGGGGGGCGGCTACAATGAGCAGTTCTTC
>.|TRBJ1-6|.|TRBV10-2
CASMGPVNNSPLHF
TGCGCCAGCATGGGTCCCGTGAATAATTCACCCCTCCACTTT
>.|TRBJ1-1|.|TRBV30
CAWSLQGGLTEAFF
TGTGCCTGGAGTTTACAGGGAGGTTTGACTGAAGCTTTCTTT
>.|TRBJ2-1|.|TRBV27
CASKGTGEEQFF
TGTGCCAGCAAGGGGACGGGGGAAGAGCAGTTCTTC
>.|TRBJ2-4|.|TRBV2
CASSGREAKNIQYF
TGTGCCAGCAGTGGGAGGGAGGCCAAAAACATTCAGTACTTC
>.|TRBJ2-2|once|TRBV7-9
CASSLGRGTIGELFF
TGTGCCAGCAGCCTCGGGCGGGGGACAATCGGGGAGCTGTTTTTT
>.|TRBJ2-1|.|TRBV30
CAWSGGSSYNEQFF
TGTGCCTGGAGTGGTGGGAGCTCCTACAATGAGCAGTTCTTC